This paragraph reports one T cell receptor (beta chain). Libraries were prepared by immunoSEQ multiplex PCR; TCRdb keeps only in-frame clonotypes and omits some of them. The table lists approximately 140,000 clones, more than 85% of them singletons. This CDR3 region has 17 residues. CDR1 and CDR2 (germline): SGHNT, YENEEA. After removal of 1 base from V and 1 base from J, the junction contained 8 bases not matched to a gene. This sample was included in a study of cytotoxic CD8 clonotypes in ibrutinib-treated CLL. Study-wide background: After a median of around 68 months, 14 patients stayed remitted and 12 progressed; responses had been partial in around 24 and complete in 2.

This TCR was sampled from a human donor with chronic lymphocytic leukemia. Source: PBMCs, taken after 12 months of ibrutinib treatment. The gene calls are TRBV11-3 and TRBJ2-3; the match to TRBD2 covers 7 bases. CDR3 nucleotides: TGTGCCAGCAGCTTAGCGGGAGGAAGGATGGGCACAGATACGCAGTATTTT. This codes for CASSLAGGRMGTDTQYF. The full variable domain, its missing parts supplied by reference TRBV11-3 and TRBJ2-3, is EAGVVQSPRYKIIEKKQPVAFWCNPISGHNTLYWYLQNLGQGPELLIRYENEEAVDDSQLPKDRFSAERLKGVDSTLKIQPAELGDSAVYLCASSLAGGRMGTDTQYFGPGTRLTVL.